The 17 T cell receptor beta chains below all came from one sample that was sequenced in a study of cytomegalovirus exposure and HLA in healthy donors (dated by TCRdb to the late 2010s). Libraries came from the immunoSEQ multiplex PCR assay. For the multiplex PCR, a mixture combining 60 forward primers for TCR Vbeta segments and 13 reverse primers for TCR Jbeta segments was used. Held by TCRdb, this immuneACCESS table contains in-frame sequences only and omits some clones. Under half of the omission traces to an unresolved V gene where checked; the cause of the rest is unknown. This sample gives over 100,000 clones in total; nearly 80% of them show up just once. 0.9% to 1.2% of the sample is taken by the ten largest. The specimen sequenced was PBMCs. The receptors were gathered from a male donor in good health and CMV-seronegative.

J is TRBJ1-1 and V is TRBV18; 9 bases align to TRBD1. Germline lookup yields CDR1 KGHSH and CDR2 LQKENI. The CDR3 sequence is 14 residues long. Unmatched junction bases numbered 2, after V lost 6 bases and J lost 0 bases. As DNA, the CDR3 is TGTGCCAGCTCTCGGACAGGGGTGAACACTGAAGCTTTCTTT. Protein sequence: CASSRTGVNTEAFF.

The chain carries TRBV27 and TRBJ2-7, with 7 bases lining up with TRBD1. This CDR3 comprises 16 residues. The germline gives CDR1 MNHEY, CDR2 SMNVEV (reference sequence). Trimming took 7 bases from V and 0 from J; bases not matched to a gene: 12. Here the CDR3 DNA reads TGTGCCAGCACCAGACTGACAGGGACGAACTCCTACGAGCAGTACTTC. Amino acid sequence: CASTRLTGTNSYEQYF.

This clone was observed a single time. This chain connects TRBV7-2 to TRBJ2-1; D remains ambiguous. Germline-derived CDR1 and CDR2 are SGHTA and FQGNSA. V was pared by 2 bases and J by 4 bases, with 12 bases between. The CDR3 consists of 15 residues. DNA of the CDR3: TGTGCCAGCAGCTTATTCGGAGCGACGTACAATGAGCAGTTCTTC. As protein: CASSLFGATYNEQFF.

As to this clone: The CDR3 does not end in the conserved phenylalanine or tryptophan, so this is likely a read error. This rearrangement joins TRBV4-1 to TRBJ1-5; TRBD1 is a possible D gene (5 bases). CDR3 length: 16 amino acids. Germline loops: CDR1 MGHRA, CDR2 YSYEKL. Trimming pared 2 bases from V and 2 bases from J, leaving 13 bases between. As DNA, the CDR3 is TGCGCCAGCAGCCAACCAGGGAACCTAGGCAATCAGCCCCAGCATCTT. It specifies CASSQPGNLGNQPQHL.

V gene TRBV18 combines with J gene TRBJ2-5; weak D call: TRBD1 (5 bases). The germline CDR1 and CDR2 sequences are KGHSH and LQKENI. V was clipped by 3 bases and J by 5 bases, with 7 bases between them. The CDR3 loop spans 12 amino acids. The DNA of the CDR3 is TGTGCCAGCTCACCGGGGCGGGAGACCCAGTACTTC. Amino acids: CASSPGRETQYF.

The chain is built from TRBV5-6 and TRBJ1-1; D not resolved. From germline, CDR1 is SGHDT and CDR2 YYEEEE. This CDR3 region has 15 residues. The V end lost 0 bases, the J end lost 1 base, and 10 bases lay between the germline ends. CDR3 bases: TGTGCCAGCAGCTTGGTCCCGCGGGGGAACACTGAAGCTTTCTTT. It specifies CASSLVPRGNTEAFF.

The chain recombines TRBV7-9 with TRBJ2-3; 14 bases fit TRBD2. Trimming at V came to 4 bases and at J to 1 base, leaving 4 bases not matched to a gene. This CDR3 has 17 amino acids. Germline CDR1 reads SEHNR; CDR2 reads FQNEAQ (reference sequence). CDR3 region: CASSSRLAGGGTDTQYF. Here the CDR3 DNA reads TGTGCCAGCAGCTCCCGACTAGCGGGGGGGGGCACAGATACGCAGTATTTT.

The V call is TRBV30, the J call TRBJ2-6; a weak D match, TRBD1 (5 bases). The CDR3 is 16 amino acids. Germline loops: CDR1 GTSNPN, CDR2 SVGIG (reference sequence). V shed 7 bases and J shed 0 bases, with 16 bases lying between them. The DNA of the CDR3 is TGTGCCTCCCCGACAGAATTCAGCTCTGGGGCCAACGTCCTGACTTTC. Residues: CASPTEFSSGANVLTF. Drawing the rest from reference TRBV30 and TRBJ2-6, the complete variable domain is SQTIHQWPATLVQPVGSPLSLECTVEGTSNPNLYWYRQAAGRGLQLLFYSVGIGQISSEVPQNLSASRPQDRQFILSSKKLLLSDSGFYLCASPTEFSSGANVLTFGAGSRLTVL.

V is TRBV28 and J is TRBJ1-6; no firm D call. V lost 7 bases to trimming and J lost 6 bases, with 7 bases between them. CDR1 and CDR2 from the germline V gene are MDHEN and SYDVKM. This CDR3 region has 12 residues. The CDR3 reads CASTLINSPLHF. As DNA, the CDR3 is TGTGCCAGCACCTTAATTAATTCACCCCTCCACTTT.

J is TRBJ1-1 and V is TRBV2; D is perhaps TRBD1 (5 bases). CDR3 length equals 15 residues. Germline lookup yields CDR1 SNHLY and CDR2 FYNNEI. The ends were cut back, 3 bases at V and 1 base at J, with 12 bases in the middle. CDR3 in DNA: TGTGCCAGCAGTGACATGGGGCTCGAGAACACTGAAGCTTTCTTT. Its protein product is CASSDMGLENTEAFF.

CDR3 DNA sequence: TGTGCCAGTAGTATTGGGACAGGGGGACTCTACACCTTC. Its protein is CASSIGTGGLYTF. J is TRBJ1-2 and V is TRBV19; 11 positions match TRBD1. V lost 3 bases to trimming and J lost 10 bases; unmatched junction nucleotides: 4. The germline CDR1 and CDR2 sequences are LNHDA and SQIVND (reference sequence). CDR3 size: 13 residues.

The chain carries TRBV9 and TRBJ1-1, with D possibly being TRBD1 (5 bases). The CDR3 consists of 14 residues. Germline lookup yields CDR1 SGDLS and CDR2 YYNGEE. The V gene lost 3 bases and the J gene lost 4 bases, with 13 bases spanning the gap. Here the CDR3 DNA reads TGTGCCAGCAGCGCCAGGGCCCCAAGCACTGAAGCTTTCTTT. Its translation: CASSARAPSTEAFF.

This clone was counted only a few times. The rearrangement links TRBV10-3 to TRBJ1-1; D uncertain. The V end was cut by 2 bases, the J end by 1 base, with 11 bases between. The CDR3 runs 15 residues. Germline CDR1 is ENHRY and CDR2 is SYGVKD. This chain's CDR3 is CAISEPHTANTEAFF. CDR3 coding DNA: TGTGCCATCAGTGAGCCTCACACAGCGAACACTGAAGCTTTCTTT.

The V and J genes are TRBV4-1 and TRBJ2-5, with 10 bases fitting TRBD1. Losses at the gene ends were 4 bases for V and 7 bases for J; bases not matched to a gene: 12. The CDR3 totals 16 residues. CDR1 and CDR2 (germline): MGHRA, YSYEKL. The CDR3 spells CASSPGTGVGGATQYF. DNA for the CDR3: TGCGCCAGCAGCCCTGGGACAGGGGTCGGGGGGGCGACCCAGTACTTC.

Many counts were recorded for this clone. This sequence joins TRBV7-2 and TRBJ2-2, with 7 positions matching TRBD1. Germline trimming cut 5 bases from V and 4 bases from J; bases unmatched to any gene: 4. The CDR3 has 14 residues. Germline CDR1 SGHTA, CDR2 FQGNSA. The CDR3 region is CASSRQGTTGELFF. The CDR3 DNA is TGTGCCAGCAGCCGACAGGGAACCACCGGGGAGCTGTTTTTT.

The V gene is TRBV23-1, the J gene TRBJ2-7; 7 nucleotides line up with TRBD1. TRBV23-1 is an ORF; its function is uncertain. The CDR3 is 14 amino acids. V shed 4 bases, J shed 0 bases, and the junction held 3 bases outside the gene matches. The CDR3 bases are TGCGCCAGCAGTCCGGGACAGCACTCCTACGAGCAGTACTTC. This translates into CASSPGQHSYEQYF.

The CDR3 DNA sequence: TGTGCCAGCAGCGGGCTAGCGAGAGAGACCCAGTACTTC. Amino acid sequence: CASSGLARETQYF. The rearrangement uses TRBV9 and TRBJ2-5, with TRBD2 as a possible D gene (6 bases). This CDR3 comprises 13 residues. Germline-derived CDR1 and CDR2 are SGDLS and YYNGEE. V gave up 3 bases and J gave up 4 bases, with 10 bases separating them.